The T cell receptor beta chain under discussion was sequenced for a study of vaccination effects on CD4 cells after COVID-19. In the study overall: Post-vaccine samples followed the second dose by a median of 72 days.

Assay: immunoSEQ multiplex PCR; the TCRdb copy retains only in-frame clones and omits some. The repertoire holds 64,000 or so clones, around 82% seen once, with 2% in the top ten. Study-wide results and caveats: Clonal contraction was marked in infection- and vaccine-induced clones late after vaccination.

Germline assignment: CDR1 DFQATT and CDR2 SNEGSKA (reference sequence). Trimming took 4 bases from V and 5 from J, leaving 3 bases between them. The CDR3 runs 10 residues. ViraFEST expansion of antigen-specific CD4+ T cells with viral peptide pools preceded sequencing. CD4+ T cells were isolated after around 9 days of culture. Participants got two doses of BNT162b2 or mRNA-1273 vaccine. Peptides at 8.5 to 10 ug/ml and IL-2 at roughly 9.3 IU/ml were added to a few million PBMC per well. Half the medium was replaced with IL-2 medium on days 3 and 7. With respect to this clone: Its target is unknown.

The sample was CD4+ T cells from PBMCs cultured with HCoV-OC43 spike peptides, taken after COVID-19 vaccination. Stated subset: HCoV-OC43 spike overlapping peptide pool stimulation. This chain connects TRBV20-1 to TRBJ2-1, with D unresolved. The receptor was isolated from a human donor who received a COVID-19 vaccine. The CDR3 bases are TGCAGTGCTATGGACAATGAGCAGTTCTTC. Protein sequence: CSAMDNEQFF.